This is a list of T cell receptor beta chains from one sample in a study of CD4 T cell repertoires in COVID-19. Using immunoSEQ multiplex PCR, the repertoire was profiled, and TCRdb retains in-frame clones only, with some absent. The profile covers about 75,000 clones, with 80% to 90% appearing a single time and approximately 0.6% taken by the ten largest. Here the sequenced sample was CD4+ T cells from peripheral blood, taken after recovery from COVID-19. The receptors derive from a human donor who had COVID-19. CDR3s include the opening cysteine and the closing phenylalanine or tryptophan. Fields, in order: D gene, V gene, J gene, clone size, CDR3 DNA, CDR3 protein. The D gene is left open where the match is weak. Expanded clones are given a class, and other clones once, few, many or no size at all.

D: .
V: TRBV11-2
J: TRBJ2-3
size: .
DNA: TGTGCCAGCCGGGGACTTGGCACAGATACGCAGTATTTT
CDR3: CASRGLGTDTQYF

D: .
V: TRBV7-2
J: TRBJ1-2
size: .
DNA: TGTGCCAGCAGCTTAGCACAGGTTAACTATGGCTACACCTTC
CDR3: CASSLAQVNYGYTF

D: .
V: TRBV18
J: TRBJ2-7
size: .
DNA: TGTGCCAGCTCCCCCTTGCGAGACTACGAGCAGTACTTC
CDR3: CASSPLRDYEQYF

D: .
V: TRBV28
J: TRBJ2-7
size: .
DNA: TGTGCCAGCAGTTTAGGCAACTACGAGCAGTACTTC
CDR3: CASSLGNYEQYF

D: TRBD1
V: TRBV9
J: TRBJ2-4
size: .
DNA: TGTGCCAGCAGCGCCGAACAGGGGGCGGGAAACATTCAGTACTTC
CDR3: CASSAEQGAGNIQYF

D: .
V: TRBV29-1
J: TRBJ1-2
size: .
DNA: TGCAGCGCGTCATTGGGAGGGTATGGCTACACCTTC
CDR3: CSASLGGYGYTF

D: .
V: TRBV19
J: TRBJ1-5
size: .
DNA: TGTGCCAGTAGTTTAGGACAGATTAGCAATCAGCCCCAGCATTTT
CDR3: CASSLGQISNQPQHF

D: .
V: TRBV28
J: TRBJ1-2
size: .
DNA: TGTGCCAGCAGTTTAAATTCTGGTAATCCGCTGTCTAACTATGGCTACACCTTC
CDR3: CASSLNSGNPLSNYGYTF

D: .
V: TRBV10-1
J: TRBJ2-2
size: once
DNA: TGCGCCAGCAGGGGGACGGCGAACACCGGGGAGCTGTTTTTT
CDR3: CASRGTANTGELFF

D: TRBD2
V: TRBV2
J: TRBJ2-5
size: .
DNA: TGTGCCAGCAGTGCGGGTAGCGGGGCTTACCAAGAGACCCAGTACTTC
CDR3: CASSAGSGAYQETQYF

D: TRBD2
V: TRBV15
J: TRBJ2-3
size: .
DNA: TGTGCCACCAGCAGAGCCCTAGCGGGAGCGGGAGATACGCAGTATTTT
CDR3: CATSRALAGAGDTQYF

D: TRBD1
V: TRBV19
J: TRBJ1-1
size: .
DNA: TGTGCCAGTAGTATGGGAGGGGGCGCGGGAACTGAAGCTTTCTTT
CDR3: CASSMGGGAGTEAFF

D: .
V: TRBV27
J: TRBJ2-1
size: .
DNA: TGTGCCAGCAGTACGCCGGGACGGGGCGACAATGAGCAGTTCTTC
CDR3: CASSTPGRGDNEQFF

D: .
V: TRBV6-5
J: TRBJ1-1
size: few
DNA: TGTGCCAGCAGTTGGCTGCGTACTGAAGCTTTCTTT
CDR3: CASSWLRTEAFF

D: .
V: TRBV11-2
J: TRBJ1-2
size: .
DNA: TGTGCCAGCAGCCCAGGGTCCGGCTACACCTTC
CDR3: CASSPGSGYTF

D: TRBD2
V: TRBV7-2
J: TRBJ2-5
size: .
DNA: TGTGCCAGCAGCTTATCGTCCGGGGGGGGAGAGACCCAGTACTTC
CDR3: CASSLSSGGGETQYF

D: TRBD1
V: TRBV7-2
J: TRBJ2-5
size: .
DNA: TGTGCCAGCAGCTTTAGACAGGGGGCCCAGTACTTC
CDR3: CASSFRQGAQYF

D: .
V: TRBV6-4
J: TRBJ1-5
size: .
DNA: TGTGCCAGCAGTGACCTTTTTGGGCAGCCCCAGCATTTT
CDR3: CASSDLFGQPQHF

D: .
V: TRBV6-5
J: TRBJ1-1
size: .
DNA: TGTGCCAGCAGTCCGGATGTGAACACTGAAGCTTTCTTT
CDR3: CASSPDVNTEAFF

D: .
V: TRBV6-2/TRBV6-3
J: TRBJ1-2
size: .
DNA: TGTGCCAGCAGTCCCGCCTTCTATGGCTACACCTTC
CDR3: CASSPAFYGYTF

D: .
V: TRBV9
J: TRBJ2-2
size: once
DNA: TGTGCCAGCAGCGGGGGCGTGGGCGGAAAGGTCGCCGGGGAGCTGTTTTTT
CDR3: CASSGGVGGKVAGELFF

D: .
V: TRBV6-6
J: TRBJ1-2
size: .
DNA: TGTGCCAGCAGTTACGGCTCAGGGATTAACTATGGCTACACCTTC
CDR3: CASSYGSGINYGYTF

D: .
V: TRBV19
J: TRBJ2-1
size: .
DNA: TGTGCCAGTAGTATGCGTGGGAGAGGCAATGAGCAGTTCTTC
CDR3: CASSMRGRGNEQFF

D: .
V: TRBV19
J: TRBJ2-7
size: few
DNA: TGTGCCAGTAGTATCCGGCAGGACGAGCAGTACTTC
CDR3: CASSIRQDEQYF

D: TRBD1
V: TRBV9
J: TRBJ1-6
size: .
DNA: TGTGCCAGCAGCGTGCAGGGGGAAAATTCACCCCTCCACTTT
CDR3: CASSVQGENSPLHF

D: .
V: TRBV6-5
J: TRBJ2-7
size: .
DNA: TGTGCCAGCAACCTTGACAGGAGCTCCTACGAGCAGTACTTC
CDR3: CASNLDRSSYEQYF

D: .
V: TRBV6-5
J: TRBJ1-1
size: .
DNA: TGTGCCAGCGGGGGGAACACTGAAGCTTTCTTT
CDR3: CASGGNTEAFF

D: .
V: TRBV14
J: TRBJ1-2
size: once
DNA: TGTGCCAGCAGCGCCCTGGGGGGCCGCTATGGCTACACCTTC
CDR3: CASSALGGRYGYTF

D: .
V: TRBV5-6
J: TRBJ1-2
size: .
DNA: TGTGCCAGCAGCTGGGGGTATGGCTACACCTTC
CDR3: CASSWGYGYTF

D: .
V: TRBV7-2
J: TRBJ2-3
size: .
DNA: TGTGCCAGCAGCCCAGTGGTAGATACGCAGTATTTT
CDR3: CASSPVVDTQYF

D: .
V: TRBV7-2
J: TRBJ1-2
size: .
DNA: TGTGCCAGCAGCCCGAGCTTTGCTAACTATGGCTACACCTTC
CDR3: CASSPSFANYGYTF

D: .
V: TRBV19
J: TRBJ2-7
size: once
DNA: TGTGCCAGTAGTCCGAGACCGACACCCTACGAGCAGTACTTC
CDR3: CASSPRPTPYEQYF

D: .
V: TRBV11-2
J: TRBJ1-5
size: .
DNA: TGTGCCAGCAGCTTAGACAGCGCCCTCTCCAATCAGCCCCAGCATTTT
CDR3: CASSLDSALSNQPQHF

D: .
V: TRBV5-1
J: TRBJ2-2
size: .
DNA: TGCGCCAGCAGCTTTAGTTCAGTCTACACCGGGGAGCTGTTTTTT
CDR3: CASSFSSVYTGELFF

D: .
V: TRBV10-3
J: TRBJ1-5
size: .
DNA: TGTGCCATTACAGGGAATAGCAATCAGCCCCAGCATTTT
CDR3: CAITGNSNQPQHF

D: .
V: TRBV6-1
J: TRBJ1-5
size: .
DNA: TGTGCCAGCAGTGAAAGCTGGGTTCTGAATCAGCCCCAGCATTTT
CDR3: CASSESWVLNQPQHF

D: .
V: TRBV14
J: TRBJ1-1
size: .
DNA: TGTGCCAGCAGCCAAGATGCCTTTGGGTCTAGGGAAGCTTTCTTT
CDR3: CASSQDAFGSREAFF

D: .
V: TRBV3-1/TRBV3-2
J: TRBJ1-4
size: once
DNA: TGTGCCAGCGGAGTGAGAGGGGGTTTTAACGAAAAACTGTTTTTT
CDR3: CASGVRGGFNEKLFF

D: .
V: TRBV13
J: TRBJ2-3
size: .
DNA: TGTGCCAGCAGCTTAGACGGCGGGCCCACAGATACGCAGTATTTT
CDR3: CASSLDGGPTDTQYF

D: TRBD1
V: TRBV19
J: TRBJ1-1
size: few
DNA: TGTGCCAGTAGCCTGACAGGGGGCGGCACTGAAGCTTTCTTT
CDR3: CASSLTGGGTEAFF

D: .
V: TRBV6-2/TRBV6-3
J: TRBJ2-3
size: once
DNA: TGTGCCAGCAGTTACGGCGGGGCGTCGAACACAGATACGCAGTATTTT
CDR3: CASSYGGASNTDTQYF

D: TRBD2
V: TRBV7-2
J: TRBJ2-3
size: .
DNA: TGTGCCAGCAGCTTAGAGGCGGGAGGGATAGATACGCAGTATTTT
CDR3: CASSLEAGGIDTQYF

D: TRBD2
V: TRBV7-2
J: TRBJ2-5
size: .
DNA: TGTGCCAGCAGCTTAGGTCGACTAGCGGGGGGGAAGACCCAGTACTTC
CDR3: CASSLGRLAGGKTQYF

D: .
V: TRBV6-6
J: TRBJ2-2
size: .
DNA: TGTGCCAGCAGTACAGACTCCCACGGTACCGGGGAGCTGTTTTTT
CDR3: CASSTDSHGTGELFF

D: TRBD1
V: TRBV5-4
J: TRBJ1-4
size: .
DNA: TGTGCCAGCAGCGGCGGGACAGGGGGCTCTAATGAAAAACTGTTTTTT
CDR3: CASSGGTGGSNEKLFF

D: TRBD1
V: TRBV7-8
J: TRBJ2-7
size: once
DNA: TGTGCCAGCGGGGTTGGAGACAGGGTACGAGGGCAGTACTTC
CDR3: CASGVGDRVRGQYF

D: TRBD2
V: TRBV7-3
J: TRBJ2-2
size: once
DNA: TGTGCCAGCAGCTCCGGCGGGGGGGCTTTCACCGGGGAGCTGTTTTTT
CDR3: CASSSGGGAFTGELFF

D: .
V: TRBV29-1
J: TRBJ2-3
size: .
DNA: TGCAGCATGGTTCGGGGACTTCTAAGCAGCACAGATACGCAGTATTTT
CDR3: CSMVRGLLSSTDTQYF

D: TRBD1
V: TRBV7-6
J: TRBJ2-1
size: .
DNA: TGTGCCAGCAGCCCCAAGGGACAGGGGGCGGACAATGAGCAGTTCTTC
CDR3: CASSPKGQGADNEQFF

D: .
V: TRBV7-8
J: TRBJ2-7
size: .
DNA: TGTGCCAGCAGCTTGCCTAGCGAGTACGAGCAGTACTTC
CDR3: CASSLPSEYEQYF

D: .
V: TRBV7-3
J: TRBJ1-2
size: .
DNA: TGTGCCAGCAGCTTTAACGGGGGTTATGGCTACACCTTC
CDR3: CASSFNGGYGYTF

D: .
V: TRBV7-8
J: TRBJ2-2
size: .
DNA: TGTGCCAGCAAACTCATCCACAGGGAGGGCCCGAACACCGGGGAGCTGTTTTTT
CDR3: CASKLIHREGPNTGELFF

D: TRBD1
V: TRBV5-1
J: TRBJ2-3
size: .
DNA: TGCGCCAGCAGCTTGACAGGGGAGACAGATACGCAGTATTTT
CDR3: CASSLTGETDTQYF

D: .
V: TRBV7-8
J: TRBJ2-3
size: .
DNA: TGTGCCAGCAGCTTAGTAAGCGACACAGATACGCAGTATTTT
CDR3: CASSLVSDTDTQYF

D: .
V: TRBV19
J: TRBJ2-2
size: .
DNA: TGTGCCAGTAGTATTCGGGGCACGGCGAACACCGGGGAGCTGTTTTTT
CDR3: CASSIRGTANTGELFF

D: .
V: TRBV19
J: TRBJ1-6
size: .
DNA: TGTGCCAGTAGCCCACAGGGAGGGACACCCCTCCACTTT
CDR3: CASSPQGGTPLHF

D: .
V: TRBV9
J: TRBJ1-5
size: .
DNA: TGTGCCAGCAGCGTAGGTTTGGACGGAAGCAATCAGCCCCAGCATTTT
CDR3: CASSVGLDGSNQPQHF

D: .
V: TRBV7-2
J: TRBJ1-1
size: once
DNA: TGTGCCAGCAGCTTAGTCGAGGGAAGCACTGAAGCTTTCTTT
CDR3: CASSLVEGSTEAFF

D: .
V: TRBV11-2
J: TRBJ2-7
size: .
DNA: TGTGCCAGCAGCCGGGGTTCCTACGAGCAGTACTTC
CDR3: CASSRGSYEQYF

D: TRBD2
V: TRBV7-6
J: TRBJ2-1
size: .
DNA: TGTGCCAGCAGCTTAGCGGCGGTGGCGGGGGGGGAGCAGTTCTTC
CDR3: CASSLAAVAGGEQFF